The clone carrying this TCR beta chain occurred many times. Antigen specificity is unknown. The sample originates from a study of CD8 T cells in ankylosing spondylitis. The trim removed 5 bases at V and 6 bases at J, leaving 12 bases unmatched. This CDR3 is built from 15 residues. Overall study findings and caveats: What seemed typical of ankylosing spondylitis blood was a TCR beta motif built from eight highly homologous variants. Reportedly, disease-linked clones are significantly enriched in ankylosing spondylitis patients' matched synovial fluid.

Quantitative 5'-RACE was performed with molecular barcodes, and it yielded the TCR beta libraries. MiXCR, run by TCRdb on the 5' RACE reads, gives a single entry per CDR3 protein. The data show 800,000 to 900,000 distinct CDR3 sequences, roughly 12% seen once. The TCR sequence derives from a male donor with ankylosing spondylitis. The chain carries TRBV12-3 or TRBV12-4 and TRBJ2-7; TRBD1 agrees at 8 bases. What was sequenced was blood, either unsorted or a sorted T cell fraction (not recorded which). CDR3 bases: TGTGCCAGCAGTCTCGGACAGGGCCCCTTTGGCGAGCAGTACTTC. Amino acids: CASSLGQGPFGEQYF.